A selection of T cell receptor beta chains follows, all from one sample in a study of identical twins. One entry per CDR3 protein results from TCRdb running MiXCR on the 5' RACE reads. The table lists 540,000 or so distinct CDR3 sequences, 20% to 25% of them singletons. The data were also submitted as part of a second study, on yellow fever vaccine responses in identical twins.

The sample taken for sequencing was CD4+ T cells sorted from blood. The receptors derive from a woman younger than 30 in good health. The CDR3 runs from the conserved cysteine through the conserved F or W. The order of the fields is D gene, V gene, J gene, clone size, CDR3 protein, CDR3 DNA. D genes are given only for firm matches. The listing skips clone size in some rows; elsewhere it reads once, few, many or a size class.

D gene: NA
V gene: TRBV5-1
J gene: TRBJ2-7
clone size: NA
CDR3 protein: CASKGSSYEQYF
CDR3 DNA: TGCGCCAGCAAAGGGAGCTCCTACGAGCAGTACTTC

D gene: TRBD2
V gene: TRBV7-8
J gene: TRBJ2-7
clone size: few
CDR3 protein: CASSLGLAGATQQYF
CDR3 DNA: TGTGCCAGCAGCTTAGGACTAGCGGGAGCAACCCAGCAGTACTTC

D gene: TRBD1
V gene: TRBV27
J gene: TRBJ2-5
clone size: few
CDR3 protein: CASSADRGAPQETQYF
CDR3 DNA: TGTGCCAGCAGTGCGGACAGGGGCGCCCCGCAAGAGACCCAGTACTTC

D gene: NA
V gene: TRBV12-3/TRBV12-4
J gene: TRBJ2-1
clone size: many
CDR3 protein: CASRRQASSYNEQFF
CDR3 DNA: TGTGCCAGCAGGAGACAGGCGAGCTCCTACAATGAGCAGTTCTTC

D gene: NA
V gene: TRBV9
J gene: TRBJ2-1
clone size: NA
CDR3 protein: CASSALTSYNEQFF
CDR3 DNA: TGTGCCAGCAGCGCTCTGACTAGTTACAATGAGCAGTTCTTC

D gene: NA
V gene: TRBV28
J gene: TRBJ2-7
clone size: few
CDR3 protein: CASSLDGFYEQYF
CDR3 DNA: TGTGCCAGCAGCTTAGACGGGTTCTACGAGCAGTACTTC

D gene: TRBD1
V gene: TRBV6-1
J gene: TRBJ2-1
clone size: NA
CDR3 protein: CASTRDREYNEQFF
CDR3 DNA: TGTGCCAGCACACGTGACAGGGAGTACAATGAGCAGTTCTTC

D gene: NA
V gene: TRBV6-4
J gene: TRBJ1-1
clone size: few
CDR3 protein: CASSEGGTEAFF
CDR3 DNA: TGTGCCAGCAGTGAAGGGGGTACTGAAGCTTTCTTT

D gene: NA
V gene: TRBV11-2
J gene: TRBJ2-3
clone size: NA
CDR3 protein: CASSFGGGSDTQYF
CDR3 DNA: TGTGCCAGCAGCTTCGGGGGAGGTTCGGATACGCAGTATTTT

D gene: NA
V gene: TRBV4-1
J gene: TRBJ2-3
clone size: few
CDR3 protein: CASSQDTARVTDTQYF
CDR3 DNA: TGCGCCAGCAGCCAAGATACAGCCCGCGTCACAGATACGCAGTATTTT

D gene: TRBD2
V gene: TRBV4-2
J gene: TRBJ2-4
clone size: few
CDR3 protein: CASSQDRAGLAKNIQYF
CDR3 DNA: TGTGCCAGCAGCCAAGATCGAGCGGGGCTAGCCAAAAACATTCAGTACTTC

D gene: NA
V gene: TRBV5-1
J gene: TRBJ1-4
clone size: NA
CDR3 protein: CASSLDRSNEKLFF
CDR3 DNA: TGCGCCAGCAGCCTGGACAGAAGTAATGAAAAACTGTTTTTT

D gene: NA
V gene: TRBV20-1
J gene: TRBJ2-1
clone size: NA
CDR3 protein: CSAIKMTGLNEQFF
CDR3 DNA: TGCAGTGCTATAAAGATGACAGGTCTCAATGAGCAGTTCTTC

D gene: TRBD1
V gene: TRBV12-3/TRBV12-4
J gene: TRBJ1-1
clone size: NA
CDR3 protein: CASSLRQGRNTEAFF
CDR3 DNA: TGTGCCAGCAGTTTGAGACAGGGGAGGAACACTGAAGCTTTCTTT

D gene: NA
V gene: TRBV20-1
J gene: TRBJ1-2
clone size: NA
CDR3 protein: CSARDSNKGANYGYTF
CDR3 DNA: TGCAGTGCTAGAGATTCAAACAAAGGAGCTAACTATGGCTACACCTTC

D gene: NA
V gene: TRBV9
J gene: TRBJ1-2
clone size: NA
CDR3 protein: CASSVDGLGVGYTF
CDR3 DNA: TGTGCCAGCAGCGTAGATGGATTGGGGGTCGGCTACACCTTC

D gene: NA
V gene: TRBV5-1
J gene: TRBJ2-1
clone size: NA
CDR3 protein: CASSTPTNEQFF
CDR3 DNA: TGCGCCAGCAGCACCCCGACTAATGAGCAGTTCTTC

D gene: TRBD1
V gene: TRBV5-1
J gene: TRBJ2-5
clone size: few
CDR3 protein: CASSWTGTSQETQYF
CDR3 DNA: TGCGCCAGCAGCTGGACAGGGACGTCCCAAGAGACCCAGTACTTC

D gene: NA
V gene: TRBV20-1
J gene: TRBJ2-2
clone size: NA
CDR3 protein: CSARTKLNTGELFF
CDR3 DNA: TGCAGTGCTAGGACCAAACTTAACACCGGGGAGCTGTTTTTT

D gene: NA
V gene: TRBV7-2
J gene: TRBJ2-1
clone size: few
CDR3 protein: CASSLGRRISYNEQFF
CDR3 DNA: TGTGCCAGCAGCTTAGGGAGGAGAATCTCCTACAATGAGCAGTTCTTC

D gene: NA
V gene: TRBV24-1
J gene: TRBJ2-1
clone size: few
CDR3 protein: CATSGRNEQFF
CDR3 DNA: TGTGCCACCAGTGGGCGGAATGAGCAGTTCTTC

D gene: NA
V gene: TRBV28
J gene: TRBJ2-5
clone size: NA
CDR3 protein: CASSLGRGGALRRQETQYF
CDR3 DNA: TGTGCCAGCAGTTTAGGAAGAGGGGGGGCATTACGCCGACAAGAGACCCAGTACTTC

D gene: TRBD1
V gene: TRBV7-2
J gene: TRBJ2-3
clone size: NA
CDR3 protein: CASSLPPGRTGTDTQYF
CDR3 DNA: TGTGCCAGCAGCTTACCCCCCGGAAGGACAGGGACAGATACGCAGTATTTT

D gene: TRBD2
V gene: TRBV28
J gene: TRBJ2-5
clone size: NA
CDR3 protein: CASGPGGASGRITGTQYF
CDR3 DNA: TGTGCCAGCGGACCCGGTGGAGCTAGCGGGAGAATTACGGGGACCCAGTACTTC

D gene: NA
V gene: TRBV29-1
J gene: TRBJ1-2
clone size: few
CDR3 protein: CSVSTQWGEGTF
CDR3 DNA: NA

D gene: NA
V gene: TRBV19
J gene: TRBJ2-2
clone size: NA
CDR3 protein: CASSIDFPPYRVPTGELFF
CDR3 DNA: TGTGCCAGTAGTATAGATTTCCCCCCCTACAGGGTTCCCACCGGGGAGCTGTTTTTT

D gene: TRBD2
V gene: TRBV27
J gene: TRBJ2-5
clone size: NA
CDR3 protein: CASRVLAGGNQETQYF
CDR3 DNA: TGTGCCAGCAGAGTACTAGCGGGGGGAAACCAAGAGACCCAGTACTTC

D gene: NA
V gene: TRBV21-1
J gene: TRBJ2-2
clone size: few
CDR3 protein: CASSRRAVRRLAYSANTGELFF
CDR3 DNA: TGTGCCAGCAGCAGACGCGCTGTACGTCGACTAGCGTACTCCGCGAACACCGGGGAGCTGTTTTTT

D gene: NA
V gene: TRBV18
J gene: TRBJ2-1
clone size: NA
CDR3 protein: CASSPWATMESEQFF
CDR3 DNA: TGTGCCAGCTCACCCTGGGCTACCATGGAAAGTGAGCAGTTCTTC

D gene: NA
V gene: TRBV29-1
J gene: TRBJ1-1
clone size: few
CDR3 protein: CSVERGADRTEAFF
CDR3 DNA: TGCAGCGTTGAGAGAGGGGCAGATCGGACTGAAGCTTTCTTT

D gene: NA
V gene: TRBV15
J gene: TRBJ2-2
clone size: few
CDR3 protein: CATSRDDFYTGELFF
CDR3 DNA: TGTGCCACCAGCAGAGACGACTTCTACACCGGGGAGCTGTTTTTT

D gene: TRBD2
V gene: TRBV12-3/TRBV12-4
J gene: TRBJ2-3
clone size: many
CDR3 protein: CASSRLAGGADTQYF
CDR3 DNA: TGTGCCAGCAGTCGACTAGCGGGGGGAGCAGATACGCAGTATTTT

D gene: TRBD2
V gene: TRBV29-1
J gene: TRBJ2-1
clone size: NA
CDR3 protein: CSVESPASGRPLGGNEQFF
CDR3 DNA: TGCAGCGTTGAAAGTCCGGCTAGCGGGAGGCCACTGGGTGGCAATGAGCAGTTCTTC

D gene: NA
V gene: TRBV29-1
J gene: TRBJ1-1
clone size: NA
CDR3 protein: CSVEAGGGPEAFF
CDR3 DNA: TGCAGCGTTGAAGCCGGGGGGGGCCCTGAAGCTTTCTTT

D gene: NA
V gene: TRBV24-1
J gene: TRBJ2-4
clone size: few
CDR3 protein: CATLGPTRDIQYF
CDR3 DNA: TGTGCCACCCTGGGACCAACAAGGGACATTCAGTACTTC

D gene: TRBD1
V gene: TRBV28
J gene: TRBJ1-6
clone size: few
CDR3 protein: CASSPGRGPIWPLHF
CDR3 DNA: TGTGCCAGCAGTCCCGGGAGGGGGCCTATATGGCCCCTCCACTTT

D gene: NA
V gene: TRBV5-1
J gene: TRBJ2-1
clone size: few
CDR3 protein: CASSTQLNEQFF
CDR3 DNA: TGCGCCAGCAGCACACAGCTTAATGAGCAGTTCTTC

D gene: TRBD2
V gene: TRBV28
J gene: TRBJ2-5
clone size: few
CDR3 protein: CASSPPRGGTQETQYF
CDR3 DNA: TGTGCCAGCAGTCCCCCCCGGGGAGGGACCCAAGAGACCCAGTACTTC

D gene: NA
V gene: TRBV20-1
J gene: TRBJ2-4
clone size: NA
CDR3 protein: CSARDGHRVAKNIQYF
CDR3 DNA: TGCAGTGCTAGAGATGGGCATCGGGTAGCCAAAAACATTCAGTACTTC

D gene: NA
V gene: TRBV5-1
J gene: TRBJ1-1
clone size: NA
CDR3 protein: CASRQSVEAFF
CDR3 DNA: TGCGCCAGCAGACAGAGTGTTGAAGCTTTCTTT

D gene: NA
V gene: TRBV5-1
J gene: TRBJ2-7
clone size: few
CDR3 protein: CASSLGTGRVHEQYF
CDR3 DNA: TGCGCCAGCAGCTTGGGTACAGGTAGGGTGCACGAGCAGTACTTC

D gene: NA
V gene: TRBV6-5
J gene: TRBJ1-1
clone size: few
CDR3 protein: CASSYSKGRVRTEAFF
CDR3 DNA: TGTGCCAGCAGTTACTCGAAGGGGAGGGTTAGGACTGAAGCTTTCTTT

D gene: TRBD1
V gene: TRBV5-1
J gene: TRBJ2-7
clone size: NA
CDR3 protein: CASSLASGTGYYEQYF
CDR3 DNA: TGCGCCAGCAGCTTGGCCTCCGGGACAGGTTACTACGAGCAGTACTTC

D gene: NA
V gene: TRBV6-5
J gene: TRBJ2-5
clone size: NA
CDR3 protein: CASSYSMSEGQETQYF
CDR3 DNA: TGTGCCAGCAGTTACTCAATGTCCGAGGGCCAAGAGACCCAGTACTTC

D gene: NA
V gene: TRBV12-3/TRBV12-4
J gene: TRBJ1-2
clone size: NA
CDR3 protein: CASSPGGPNYGYTF
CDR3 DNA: TGTGCCAGCAGTCCCGGGGGTCCCAACTATGGCTACACCTTC

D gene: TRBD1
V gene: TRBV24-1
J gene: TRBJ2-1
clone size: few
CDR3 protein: CATSRDRVVVGEQFF
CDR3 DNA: TGTGCCACCAGCCGGGACAGGGTCGTTGTGGGTGAGCAGTTCTTC

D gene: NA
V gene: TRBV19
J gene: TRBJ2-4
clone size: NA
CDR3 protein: CASSPGDKNIQYF
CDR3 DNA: TGTGCCAGTAGTCCGGGGGACAAAAACATTCAGTACTTC

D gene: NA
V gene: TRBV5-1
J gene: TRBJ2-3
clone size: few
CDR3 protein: CASSRSGAAGTDTQYF
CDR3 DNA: TGCGCCAGCAGCCGATCGGGCGCAGCAGGCACAGATACGCAGTATTTT

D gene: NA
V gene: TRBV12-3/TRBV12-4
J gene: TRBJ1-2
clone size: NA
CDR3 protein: CASTSRGMTAGGYTF
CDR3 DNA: TGTGCCAGCACCTCAAGGGGTATGACAGCTGGTGGCTACACCTTC

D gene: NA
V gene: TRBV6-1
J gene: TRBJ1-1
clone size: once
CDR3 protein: CASSDAGGNTEAFF
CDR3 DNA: TGTGCCAGCAGTGATGCGGGGGGAAACACTGAAGCTTTCTTT

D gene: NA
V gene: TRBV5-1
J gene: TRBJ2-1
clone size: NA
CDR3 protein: CASSLAGVGVDEQFF
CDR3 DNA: TGCGCCAGCAGCTTGGCCGGGGTTGGGGTTGATGAGCAGTTCTTC

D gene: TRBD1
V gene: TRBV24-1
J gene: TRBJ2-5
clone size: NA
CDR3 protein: CATSDFDRGRETQYF
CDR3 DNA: TGTGCCACCAGTGATTTCGACAGGGGTAGGGAGACCCAGTACTTC